This T cell receptor (beta chain) comes out of a study of T cell changes during pregnancy in multiple sclerosis. Assay used: immunoSEQ multiplex PCR; TCRdb lists only in-frame clones, some missing. The table includes approximately 58,000 clones, over 80% detected once. This TCR came from a female donor in good health, enrolled as a control in a pregnancy study. Material: peripheral blood, obtained in the second trimester of pregnancy.

The CDR3 protein is CASSEASGGVETQYF. CDR3 DNA: TGTGCCAGCAGTGAGGCTAGCGGGGGGGTGGAGACCCAGTACTTC. This rearrangement joins TRBV2 to TRBJ2-5, with TRBD2 matching 12 bases. This CDR3 spans 15 amino acids. The V segment lost 3 bases and the J segment 5 bases; nucleotides outside the gene matches: 4. Germline-derived CDR1 and CDR2 are SNHLY and FYNNEI.